These 23 T cell receptor beta chains share one sample of origin, sequenced in a study of blood T cell repertoires in COVID-19. Profiling relied on immunoSEQ multiplex PCR, and the TCRdb table lists in-frame clones only, not all of them. This sample has about 140,000 clones; around 88% occur once, and the top ten carry about 28%. Sequenced material: peripheral blood. These receptors all come from a human donor in a cohort sampled during active COVID-19.

V is TRBV4-2 and J is TRBJ2-6, with TRBD2 as a possible D gene (6 bases). Per germline, CDR1 LGHNA and CDR2 YNFKEQ. V shed 3 bases and J shed 3 bases, with 18 bases lying between them. The CDR3 totals 18 residues. The CDR3 loop is CASSHASGGTGGANVLTF. The DNA of the CDR3 is TGTGCCAGCAGCCACGCTAGTGGGGGGACCGGTGGGGCCAACGTCCTGACTTTC.

The chain couples TRBV5-4 to TRBJ2-2; TRBD2 is a possible D gene (6 bases). The CDR3 runs to 16 residues. Germline-derived CDR1 and CDR2 are SGHNT and YYREEE (reference sequence). Deletions cut 2 bases from V and 1 base from J, with 12 bases between. The CDR3 DNA follows: TGTGCCAGCAGCTTTTATAGCGGATTGAACACCGGGGAGCTGTTTTTT. It is translated as CASSFYSGLNTGELFF.

The V gene is TRBV7-2, the J gene TRBJ1-1; TRBD1 is a possible D gene (6 bases). The V gene lost 4 bases and the J gene lost 5 bases, with 14 bases spanning the gap. The CDR3 has 14 residues. CDR1 and CDR2 from the germline V gene are SGHTA and FQGNSA. The chain's CDR3 is CASSSNGGLTEAFF. The CDR3 DNA follows: TGTGCCAGCAGCTCGAATGGGGGCTTGACTGAAGCTTTCTTT.

The chain employs TRBV13 and TRBJ1-2, with 9 positions matching TRBD1. Germline CDR1 and CDR2: PRHDT and FYEKMQ (reference sequence). The trim removed 5 bases at V and 0 bases at J, leaving 7 bases unmatched. This CDR3 comprises 16 residues. The CDR3 spells CASSLNRGPANYGYTF. CDR3 in DNA: TGTGCCAGCAGCCTAAACAGGGGGCCGGCTAACTATGGCTACACCTTC.

The chain is built from TRBV6-5 and TRBJ1-1, with D maybe TRBD1 (6 bases). CDR1 and CDR2 from the germline V gene are MNHEY and SVGAGI. V lost 0 bases to trimming and J lost 7 bases, with 18 bases between them. The CDR3 sequence is 16 residues long. CDR3 nucleotides: TGTGCCAGCAGTTACTCTGGGCCCGGGGACACACATGAAGCTTTCTTT. The encoded protein is CASSYSGPGDTHEAFF.

J is TRBJ2-5 and V is TRBV6-5; D possibly corresponds to TRBD1 (6 bases). Germline values: CDR1 MNHEY, CDR2 SVGAGI. The CDR3 is 15 amino acids. Trimming took 0 bases from V and 3 from J, leaving 11 bases between them. The CDR3 nucleotides are TGTGCCAGCAGTTACTCGTTACAGGGAAAAGAGACCCAGTACTTC. Translating it yields CASSYSLQGKETQYF.

The chain links TRBV30 to TRBJ2-7, with 10 bases lining up with TRBD2. Germline V lookup: CDR1 GTSNPN, CDR2 SVGIG (reference sequence). V shed 2 bases and J 2 bases; nucleotides not matched to a gene: 6. The CDR3 sequence is 15 residues long. In nucleotides, the CDR3 is TGTGCCTGGAGTCATGGACTAGCGGACCCCTACGAGCAGTACTTC. This sequence encodes CAWSHGLADPYEQYF.

This clone came up once. The chain combines TRBV21-1 with TRBJ2-1; the DNA was not compared with TRBD1, the D call given in the table. TRBV21-1 is termed a pseudogene. The CDR3 loop spans 18 amino acids. The CDR3 loop is CASSKLPSAGTGYNEQFF. DNA for the CDR3: TGTGCCAGCAGCAAATTGCCATCCGCCGGGACAGGGTACAATGAGCAGTTCTTC.

This chain links TRBV15 with TRBJ2-1, with TRBD2 identical over 12 bases. Per the germline V gene, CDR1 is LNHNV and CDR2 is YYDKDF (reference sequence). Trimming cost V 5 bases and J 8 bases; bases outside gene matches: 7. The CDR3 runs to 15 residues. The CDR3 loop reads CATSLRLAGAHEQFF. CDR3 DNA sequence: TGTGCCACCAGCCTACGACTAGCGGGGGCCCATGAGCAGTTCTTC.

The chain has TRBV3-1 (or the pseudogene TRBV3-2) and TRBJ2-5; 10 bases map to TRBD2. V dropped 1 base and J dropped 5; count of bases not matched to a gene: 4. The CDR3 is 15 amino acids. Germline V CDR1 and CDR2: LGHDT, YNNKEL (reference sequence). CDR3 amino acids: CASSQVSSGGETQYF. The CDR3, as DNA: TGTGCCAGCAGCCAAGTATCTAGCGGGGGTGAGACCCAGTACTTC.

The rearrangement uses TRBV3-1 (or the pseudogene TRBV3-2) and TRBJ1-1; 9 positions match TRBD1. The J segment lost 1 base and the V segment lost 6 bases, leaving 9 bases of the junction unmatched. CDR3 size: 16 residues. The germline CDR1 and CDR2 sequences are LGHDT and YNNKEL (reference sequence). The CDR3 DNA sequence: TGTGCCAGCAGTCCCACAGGGGGCCTAAGGAACACTGAAGCTTTCTTT. This gives the protein CASSPTGGLRNTEAFF.

The genes are TRBV5-1 and TRBJ2-7; 9 bases line up with TRBD2. The trim removed 0 bases at V and 2 bases at J, leaving 6 bases unmatched. Looked up from germline, CDR1 is SGHRS and CDR2 is YFSETQ. The CDR3 consists of 16 residues. The DNA for the CDR3 is TGCGCCAGCAGCTTGGGGCCTAGCGGGGAGGCCTACGAGCAGTACTTC. Encoded protein: CASSLGPSGEAYEQYF.

Worth noting for this clone: A read error may produce the germline difference seen at one junction end. The V and J genes are TRBV7-7 and TRBJ2-1, with D possibly matching TRBD2 (6 bases). The germline gives CDR1 SSHAT, CDR2 FNYEAQ (reference sequence). The CDR3 is 15 residues long. CDR3 DNA sequence: TGTGCTAGCAGCTTAGCGAGCGGGCCGTACAATGAGCAGTTCTTC. This translates into CASSLASGPYNEQFF.

The rearrangement links TRBV5-6 to TRBJ2-3, with D uncertain. V shed 0 bases and J shed 2 bases, with 10 bases lying between them. CDR1 is SGHDT, CDR2 YYEEEE, per germline. The CDR3 sequence is 15 residues long. The CDR3 reads CASSLGGAFTDTQYF. As DNA, the CDR3 is TGTGCCAGCAGCTTGGGAGGCGCCTTCACAGATACGCAGTATTTT.

V and J are TRBV14 and TRBJ1-1; a possible D gene is TRBD1 (6 bases). Trimming left V 2 bases short and J 2 bases short, with 9 bases between. The CDR3 is 14 amino acids. Germline V CDR1 and CDR2: SGHDN, FVKESK. CDR3: CASSQKQGNTEAFF. CDR3 DNA: TGTGCCAGCAGCCAAAAACAGGGAAACACTGAAGCTTTCTTT.

This clone has a handful of counts. This chain connects TRBV7-9 to TRBJ2-2; 15 bases align to TRBD2. The CDR3 extends over 19 amino acids. The germline gives CDR1 SEHNR, CDR2 FQNEAQ (reference sequence). V trimming: 4 bases; J trimming: 2 bases; junction bases outside the gene matches: 8. The CDR3 nucleotides are TGTGCCAGCAGCTGGTCGGGACTAGCGGGGGGTCTTAACACCGGGGAGCTGTTTTTT. Its protein product is CASSWSGLAGGLNTGELFF.

The chain combines TRBV3-1 (or the pseudogene TRBV3-2) with TRBJ1-3; D is unclear. Trimming removed 3 bases from V and 4 bases from J, with 10 bases in between. Germline V gene lookup returns CDR1 LGHDT and CDR2 YNNKEL (reference sequence). There are 14 residues in the CDR3. The CDR3 region is CASSHATVGNTIYF. The CDR3 DNA sequence: TGTGCCAGCAGCCACGCTACCGTAGGAAACACCATATATTTT.

This chain joins TRBV19 and TRBJ1-5, with 11 bases aligning to TRBD1. Germline loops: CDR1 LNHDA, CDR2 SQIVND (reference sequence). CDR3 length: 14 amino acids. Trimming cost V 5 bases and J 6 bases; bases outside gene matches: 3. CDR3 sequence reads: CASSGTGGFQPQHF. The DNA of the CDR3 is TGTGCCAGTAGTGGGACAGGGGGTTTTCAGCCCCAGCATTTT.

This clone occurred once. The chain joins TRBV5-6 to TRBJ1-5; tentatively, D is TRBD1 (5 bases). The CDR3 extends over 14 amino acids. CDR1 and CDR2 from the germline V gene are SGHDT and YYEEEE. The ends were cut back, 0 bases at V and 7 bases at J, with 11 bases in the middle. This CDR3 reads CASSLERGDQPQHF. The CDR3 nucleotides are TGTGCCAGCAGCTTGGAACGGGGGGACCAGCCCCAGCATTTT.

The chain couples TRBV5-1 to TRBJ2-5; maybe TRBD1 (5 bases). Trimming left V 4 bases short and J 3 bases short, with 7 bases between. CDR1 and CDR2 (germline): SGHRS, YFSETQ. The CDR3 sequence is 12 residues long. CDR3 in DNA: TGCGCCAGCAGCGAGACAGAAGAGACCCAGTACTTC. It codes for CASSETEETQYF.

This chain's CDR3 is CASSNGLAGTTDTQYF. CDR3 coding DNA: TGTGCCAGCAGCAACGGACTAGCGGGGACCACAGATACGCAGTATTTT. This sequence joins TRBV9 and TRBJ2-3; TRBD2 matches at 12 bases. This CDR3 has 16 amino acids. The ends lost 4 bases at V and 2 bases at J; junction bases unmatched: 5. Germline lookup yields CDR1 SGDLS and CDR2 YYNGEE.

V gene TRBV19 combines with J gene TRBJ1-3; D is ambiguous. This CDR3 has 13 residues. V lost 1 base and J 3 bases, leaving 4 bases between the germline ends. Germline-derived CDR1 and CDR2 are LNHDA and SQIVND (reference sequence). The CDR3 loop is CASSIALGNTIYF. CDR3 DNA sequence: TGTGCCAGTAGTATAGCTCTTGGAAACACCATATATTTT.

CDR3 residues: CASATSGGHLYNEQFF. The DNA for the CDR3 is TGTGCCAGTGCTACTAGCGGGGGGCACCTCTACAATGAGCAGTTCTTC. The chain uses TRBV6-6 and TRBJ2-1, with TRBD2 matching over 12 bases. CDR3 length: 16 residues. J was trimmed by 3 bases and V by 9 bases; bases with no gene match: 9. In germline, CDR1 is MNHNY, CDR2 SVGAGI (reference sequence).